The 17 T cell receptor beta chains in this list originate from one sample, sequenced in a study of shared clonotypes between healthy human individuals. Data came from immunoSEQ multiplex PCR; TCRdb stores just in-frame clones and leaves some out. In the table there are 1.6 million or so clones, approximately 96% of which are singletons. Material for sequencing was naive CD4+ T cells sorted from blood. Subset specified: CD45RA+ positively selected. The receptor set was obtained from a man younger than 45 in good health.

The J gene is TRBJ1-5, the V gene TRBV27, with unresolved D. The CDR3 consists of 13 residues. V was trimmed by 5 bases and J by 1 base, leaving 6 bases between them. Germline-derived CDR1 and CDR2 are MNHEY and SMNVEV (reference sequence). CDR3 amino acids: CASSPWSNQPQHF. In DNA, the CDR3 is TGTGCCAGCAGTCCGTGGAGCAATCAGCCCCAGCATTTT.

This clone came up once. The rearrangement joins TRBV7-9 to TRBJ1-1, with a weak D call TRBD1 (6 bases). CDR1 SEHNR and CDR2 FQNEAQ come from the germline V gene (reference sequence). Trimming took off 5 bases at V and 4 bases at J, with 14 bases between the two ends. The CDR3 extends over 14 amino acids. CDR3 DNA: TGTGCCAGCAGCGATATAGGGGGAGGCACTGAAGCTTTCTTT. This sequence encodes CASSDIGGGTEAFF.

The chain employs TRBV5-4 and TRBJ1-4; D possibly corresponds to TRBD1 (6 bases). Per germline, CDR1 SGHNT and CDR2 YYREEE (reference sequence). V was clipped by 9 bases and J by 6 bases, with 15 bases between them. There are 13 residues in the CDR3. In DNA, the CDR3 is TGTGCCACCGGGCAGGGGCCGTATGAAAAACTGTTTTTT. Its protein product is CATGQGPYEKLFF.

The J gene is TRBJ2-3, the V gene TRBV30, with D perhaps matching TRBD1 or TRBD2 (5 bases each). CDR1 and CDR2 (germline): GTSNPN, SVGIG (reference sequence). This CDR3 is built from 13 residues. Trimming pared 1 base from V and 5 bases from J, leaving 10 bases between. This CDR3 is CAWSGDLGDTQYF. CDR3 in DNA: TGTGCCTGGAGTGGGGACCTGGGAGATACGCAGTATTTT.

The CDR3 is CASSAGTTYNEQFF. In nucleotides, the CDR3 is TGTGCCAGCAGCGCCGGGACTACATACAATGAGCAGTTCTTC. The V gene is TRBV9, the J gene TRBJ2-1, with 7 bases fitting TRBD2. The CDR3 extends over 14 amino acids. J gave up 4 bases and V 3 bases, and 4 bases lay outside the gene matches. The germline V gene encodes CDR1 SGDLS and CDR2 YYNGEE.

V is TRBV28 and J is TRBJ2-5, with D possibly being TRBD1 (6 bases). V was shortened by 4 bases and J by 2 bases, with 14 bases between the two germline ends. The germline V gene has CDR1 MDHEN and CDR2 SYDVKM. CDR3 length: 15 amino acids. CDR3 in DNA: TGTGCCAGCAGTTCGAGGGGGATTGGGCAAGAGACCCAGTACTTC. Translating it yields CASSSRGIGQETQYF. The full variable domain, in which reference TRBV28 and TRBJ2-5 provide the parts outside the CDR3, is DVKVTQSSRYLVKRTGEKVFLECVQDMDHENMFWYRQDPGLGLRLIYFSYDVKMKEKGDIPEGYSVSREKKERFSLILESASTNQTSMYLCASSSRGIGQETQYFGPGTRLLVL.

The V and J genes are TRBV27 and TRBJ1-5; no reliable D call. Trimming cost V 6 bases and J 6 bases, with 9 bases left between them. The CDR3 covers 12 residues. The germline V gene has CDR1 MNHEY and CDR2 SMNVEV (reference sequence). DNA of the CDR3: TGTGCCAGCAGCAACGTTGGTCAGCCCCAGCATTTT. It encodes CASSNVGQPQHF.

This chain joins TRBV6-5 and TRBJ2-3; 7 nucleotides align to TRBD1. This CDR3 spans 13 amino acids. Trimming took 8 bases from V and 7 from J; bases not matched to a gene: 9. From germline, CDR1 is MNHEY and CDR2 SVGAGI. The CDR3 sequence is CASSRGPDNTQYF. CDR3 sequence (DNA): TGTGCCAGCTCTAGGGGGCCAGATAATACGCAGTATTTT.

The chain joins TRBV6-1 to TRBJ1-2; D possibly corresponds to TRBD1 (6 bases). V lost 8 bases to trimming and J lost 4 bases, with 17 bases between them. The length of the CDR3 is 14 residues. Per the germline V gene, CDR1 is MNHNS and CDR2 is SASEGT. The CDR3 region has the DNA TGTGCCAGCTGGGGTCGGGACACCATCTATGGCTACACCTTC. Translating gives CASWGRDTIYGYTF.

V gene TRBV9 combines with J gene TRBJ2-2; 8 bases align to TRBD2. Trimming at V came to 0 bases and at J to 6 bases, leaving 4 bases not matched to a gene. Germline loops: CDR1 SGDLS, CDR2 YYNGEE. CDR3 length equals 15 residues. CDR3 loop: CASSVGGLGAGELFF. In nucleotides, the CDR3 is TGTGCCAGCAGCGTAGGGGGACTAGGGGCCGGGGAGCTGTTTTTT.

The chain links TRBV7-9 to TRBJ1-2; weak D call: TRBD1 (5 bases). Germline CDR1 reads SEHNR; CDR2 reads FQNEAQ (reference sequence). V was shortened by 7 bases and J by 7 bases, with 19 bases between the two germline ends. This CDR3 is 14 amino acids long. The CDR3 region is CASNFGTQFGGYTF. The CDR3 nucleotides are TGTGCCAGCAACTTTGGGACTCAATTCGGTGGCTACACCTTC.

This clone was detected once. The rearrangement joins TRBV5-1 to TRBJ2-5; D is ambiguous. The CDR3 covers 13 residues. The germline CDR1 and CDR2 sequences are SGHRS and YFSETQ. Trimming removed 2 bases at V and 5 bases at J, with 10 bases between. The CDR3 sequence: CASSLAFRETQYF. CDR3 in DNA: TGCGCCAGCAGCTTAGCCTTTCGTGAGACCCAGTACTTC.

The chain employs TRBV5-1 and TRBJ2-1, with TRBD1 identical over 9 bases. With 0 bases clipped from V and 3 bases from J, the junction kept 1 base outside the gene matches. Per germline, CDR1 SGHRS and CDR2 YFSETQ. This CDR3 spans 15 amino acids. The CDR3 DNA reads as TGCGCCAGCAGCTTGGGGGACAGGGACTACAATGAGCAGTTCTTC. As protein: CASSLGDRDYNEQFF.

This rearrangement joins TRBV10-3 to TRBJ1-2; the D is unclear. The CDR3 is 13 amino acids. V was pared by 2 bases and J by 8 bases, with 12 bases between. Germline V gives CDR1 ENHRY, CDR2 SYGVKD. The DNA of the CDR3 is TGTGCCATCAGTGAGACCTCCCCGCAAGGCTACACCTTC. Its translation: CAISETSPQGYTF.

The CDR3 protein is CASSLVGGATYNEQFF. The CDR3 coding sequence is TGTGCCAGCAGCTTAGTCGGCGGGGCAACCTACAATGAGCAGTTCTTC. The chain employs TRBV7-2 and TRBJ2-1, with D perhaps matching TRBD2 (6 bases). V was cut by 1 base and J by 2 bases, with 12 bases left in between. The germline V gene has CDR1 SGHTA and CDR2 FQGNSA. The CDR3 totals 16 residues.

The chain couples TRBV28 to TRBJ2-1; D is unclear. This CDR3 is 14 amino acids long. CDR1 is MDHEN, CDR2 SYDVKM, per germline. Trimming removed 5 bases at V and 6 bases at J, with 14 bases between. CDR3 region: CASSRDRATNEQFF. The CDR3 coding sequence is TGTGCCAGCAGTCGAGACCGGGCCACCAATGAGCAGTTCTTC.

This clone appeared once. The chain employs TRBV7-2 and TRBJ2-5, with a tentative D call TRBD2 (5 bases). Trimming left V 7 bases short and J 4 bases short, with 16 bases between. The CDR3 covers 14 residues. Germline V gene lookup returns CDR1 SGHTA and CDR2 FQGNSA. In DNA form, the CDR3 reads TGTGCCAGCAACGCGGGTTACCGAGGAGAGACCCAGTACTTC. Translated, it gives CASNAGYRGETQYF.